These T cell receptor beta chains were read from a single sample in a study of cytomegalovirus exposure and HLA in healthy donors. The assay was immunoSEQ multiplex PCR, and TCRdb's table has in-frame clones only and misses some. The sample shows about 170,000 clones, 82% of them seen only once. The sequenced material came from PBMCs. The receptors were sampled from a male donor in good health and CMV-seronegative. Both conserved end residues are part of each CDR3. Fields, in order: CDR3 length, J gene, clone size, V gene, D gene, CDR3 protein, CDR3 DNA. The D gene is left open where the match is weak. Only some rows state a clone size, as once, few, many or a class for expanded clones.

>15|TRBJ2-1|.|TRBV7-3|TRBD1
CASSWTGGDYNEQFF
TGTGCCAGCAGCTGGACAGGGGGCGATTACAATGAGCAGTTCTTC
>13|TRBJ2-1|.|TRBV5-8|TRBD2
CASSWLAGNEQFF
TGTGCCAGCAGCTGGTTAGCGGGGAATGAGCAGTTCTTC
>16|TRBJ2-3|.|TRBV5-4|TRBD2
CASRRTAGGTSGTQYF
TGTGCCAGCAGAAGAACAGCGGGAGGCACTTCGGGGACGCAGTATTTT
>16|TRBJ2-1|.|TRBV19|.
CASSMSRSLSYNEQFF
TGTGCCAGTAGTATGTCCCGTTCACTCTCCTACAATGAGCAGTTCTTC
>15|TRBJ2-3|.|TRBV5-1|.
CASSKGGASTDTQYF
TGCGCCAGCAGCAAAGGCGGGGCTAGCACAGATACGCAGTATTTT
>16|TRBJ2-3|.|TRBV2|TRBD2
CASSERGGGATDTQYF
TGTGCCAGCAGTGAAAGGGGCGGGGGGGCTACAGATACGCAGTATTTT
>14|TRBJ1-4|.|TRBV6-6|.
CASSTPDRYEKLFF
TGTGCCAGCAGTACCCCTGACAGATACGAAAAACTGTTTTTT
>13|TRBJ1-1|.|TRBV6-5|.
CASSYGQNTEAFF
TGTGCCAGCAGTTACGGACAGAACACTGAAGCTTTCTTT
>15|TRBJ2-7|.|TRBV7-2|TRBD2
CASSSGIASGYEQYF
TGTGCCAGCAGCTCAGGGATTGCTAGCGGCTACGAGCAGTACTTC
>15|TRBJ1-2|once|TRBV7-2|.
CASSLSLDRPYGYTF
TGTGCCAGCAGCTTATCCCTTGACAGACCTTATGGCTACACCTTC
>14|TRBJ1-2|.|TRBV7-8|.
CASSKVVDIHGYTF
TGTGCCAGCAGCAAAGTGGTCGACATACATGGCTACACCTTC
>15|TRBJ1-4|.|TRBV27|.
CASLALGRGDEKLFF
TGTGCCAGCCTCGCCCTGGGGAGGGGGGATGAAAAACTGTTTTTT
>14|TRBJ1-1|.|TRBV5-1|.
CASKPGTMNTEAFF
TGCGCCAGCAAACCCGGAACTATGAACACTGAAGCTTTCTTT
>15|TRBJ2-7|.|TRBV7-9|TRBD1
CASSSILQGAYEQYF
TGTGCCAGCAGCTCGATTCTACAGGGGGCCTACGAGCAGTACTTC
>15|TRBJ2-7|.|TRBV6-1|.
CASSVVEGPNYEQYF
TGTGCCAGCAGTGTAGTCGAGGGTCCAAACTACGAGCAGTACTTC
>15|TRBJ1-3|.|TRBV6-1|.
CASRVGGTSGNTIYF
TGTGCCAGCAGGGTCGGGGGAACCTCTGGAAACACCATATATTTT
>13|TRBJ1-3|.|TRBV6-5|.
CASSPRQKNTIYF
TGTGCCAGCAGTCCCCGACAGAAAAACACCATATATTTT
>15|TRBJ1-1|.|TRBV7-9|.
CASSLVATLNTEAFF
TGTGCCAGCAGCTTAGTTGCGACTTTGAACACTGAAGCTTTCTTT
>15|TRBJ1-1|once|TRBV18|TRBD1
CASSPGQGANTEAFF
TGTGCCAGCTCACCGGGACAGGGGGCGAATACTGAAGCTTTCTTT
>16|TRBJ2-7|.|TRBV21-1|.
CASSTLIGQPPYEQYF
TGTGCCAGCAGCACGCTAATAGGACAGCCGCCTTACGAGCAGTACTTC
>14|TRBJ2-7|.|TRBV11-3|.
CASSNRGLDSEQYF
TGTGCCAGCAGCAACCGCGGGTTGGACTCCGAGCAGTACTTC
>16|TRBJ2-1|few|TRBV5-4|TRBD2
CASSHPGGRAHNEQFF
TGTGCCAGCAGCCACCCGGGGGGGAGGGCGCACAATGAGCAGTTCTTC
>17|TRBJ1-3|.|TRBV5-4|TRBD1
CASSLAGTGVSGNTIYF
TGTGCCAGCAGCTTGGCCGGGACAGGGGTGTCCGGAAACACCATATATTTT
>15|TRBJ1-5|.|TRBV10-2|.
CASSESGGTHQPQHF
TGCGCCAGCAGTGAGAGTGGAGGGACCCATCAGCCCCAGCATTTT
>15|TRBJ2-3|.|TRBV4-2|TRBD2
CASSRVAGSTDTQYF
TGTGCCAGCAGTCGGGTAGCGGGGAGCACAGATACGCAGTATTTT
>10|TRBJ2-5|once|TRBV2|.
CATKLDSWYF
TGTGCCACAAAGCTGGACAGCTGGTACTTC
>14|TRBJ1-5|few|TRBV27|.
CASSFAGPNQPQHF
TGTGCCAGCAGTTTTGCGGGCCCCAATCAGCCCCAGCATTTT
>11|TRBJ1-4|.|TRBV19|TRBD1
CASQKTGRLFF
TGTGCCAGTCAAAAGACAGGGCGGCTGTTTTTT
>14|TRBJ2-1|.|TRBV27|.
CASSPTTGGNEQFF
TGTGCCAGCAGTCCCACGACAGGTGGGAATGAGCAGTTCTTC
>14|TRBJ2-3|few|TRBV6-5|.
CASSYSLAGGTQYF
TGTGCCAGCAGTTATAGCCTAGCAGGTGGTACGCAGTATTTT
>16|TRBJ2-1|once|TRBV5-1|TRBD2
CASSFGVASGVNEQFF
TGCGCCAGCAGCTTTGGGGTGGCTAGCGGGGTCAATGAGCAGTTCTTC
>15|TRBJ1-2|.|TRBV6-4|TRBD1
CASTGRDRGGDGYTF
TGTGCCAGCACCGGGCGGGACAGGGGAGGAGATGGCTACACCTTC
>15|TRBJ1-5|.|TRBV30|.
CAWQPKSGANQPQHF
TGTGCCTGGCAACCTAAAAGCGGCGCCAATCAGCCCCAGCATTTT
>14|TRBJ2-5|.|TRBV5-5|.
CASSLGSSQETQYF
TGTGCCAGCAGCTTGGGGTCCAGCCAAGAGACCCAGTACTTC
>14|TRBJ1-4|.|TRBV6-1|.
CASRPGIPNEKLFF
TGTGCCAGCAGACCCGGGATACCAAATGAAAAACTGTTTTTT
>14|TRBJ1-4|few|TRBV5-1|TRBD1
CASSVQGYDEKLFF
TGCGCCAGCAGCGTACAGGGGTATGATGAAAAACTGTTTTTT
>12|TRBJ1-5|.|TRBV6-1|.
CASTLGNQPQHF
TGTGCCAGCACGTTAGGCAATCAGCCCCAGCATTTT
>14|TRBJ1-1|.|TRBV2|TRBD1
CASRRTGWGTEAFF
TGTGCCAGCAGACGGACAGGGTGGGGTACTGAAGCTTTCTTT
>15|TRBJ1-4|once|TRBV30|TRBD1
CAWRTGTATNEKLFF
TGTGCCTGGAGGACAGGGACCGCAACTAATGAAAAACTGTTTTTT
>16|TRBJ2-3|.|TRBV19|TRBD2
CASSPRAGGSTDTQYF
TGTGCCAGTAGTCCTCGGGCCGGGGGGAGCACAGATACGCAGTATTTT
>19|TRBJ1-1|.|TRBV19|.
CATLLTATGVPGAFSVAFF
TGTGCCACGTTGCTAACCGCCACCGGGGTCCCCGGTGCTTTCTCCGTCGCTTTCTTT
>14|TRBJ1-2|.|TRBV28|.
CASSLLGRGYGYTF
TGTGCCAGCAGTTTATTGGGTAGAGGCTATGGCTACACCTTC
>13|TRBJ2-1|.|TRBV2|.
CASRRDSYNEQFF
TGTGCCAGCAGGCGGGACAGCTACAATGAGCAGTTCTTC
>16|TRBJ1-1|.|TRBV5-1|.
CASSLGAGGSGTEAFF
TGCGCCAGCAGCTTGGGGGCGGGGGGCAGCGGCACTGAAGCTTTCTTT
>15|TRBJ2-1|.|TRBV11-2|TRBD2
CASSLDRGLAYEQFF
TGTGCCAGCAGCTTAGATAGAGGACTAGCATATGAGCAGTTCTTC
>20|TRBJ2-7|.|TRBV9|TRBD2
CASSVVLSGGPQFSGYEQYF
TGTGCCAGCAGCGTAGTGTTAAGCGGGGGGCCACAATTCAGTGGTTACGAGCAGTACTTC
>16|TRBJ1-5|.|TRBV7-9|TRBD1
CSSSRRTGVLEQPQHF
TGTTCCAGCAGCAGAAGGACAGGGGTATTGGAGCAGCCCCAGCATTTT
>16|TRBJ2-1|.|TRBV19|TRBD2
CASSTLAGVLNNEQFF
TGTGCCAGTAGTACACTAGCGGGAGTGTTGAACAATGAGCAGTTCTTC
>14|TRBJ1-1|.|TRBV29-1|.
CSVGPTQGWTEAFF
TGCAGCGTTGGACCGACCCAGGGGTGGACTGAAGCTTTCTTT
>13|TRBJ2-5|.|TRBV7-8|.
CASSFKPKETQYF
TGTGCCAGCAGCTTCAAACCTAAAGAGACCCAGTACTTC
>14|TRBJ1-5|.|TRBV30|TRBD1
CAWSEGQGNQPQHF
TGTGCCTGGAGTGAGGGACAGGGCAATCAGCCCCAGCATTTT